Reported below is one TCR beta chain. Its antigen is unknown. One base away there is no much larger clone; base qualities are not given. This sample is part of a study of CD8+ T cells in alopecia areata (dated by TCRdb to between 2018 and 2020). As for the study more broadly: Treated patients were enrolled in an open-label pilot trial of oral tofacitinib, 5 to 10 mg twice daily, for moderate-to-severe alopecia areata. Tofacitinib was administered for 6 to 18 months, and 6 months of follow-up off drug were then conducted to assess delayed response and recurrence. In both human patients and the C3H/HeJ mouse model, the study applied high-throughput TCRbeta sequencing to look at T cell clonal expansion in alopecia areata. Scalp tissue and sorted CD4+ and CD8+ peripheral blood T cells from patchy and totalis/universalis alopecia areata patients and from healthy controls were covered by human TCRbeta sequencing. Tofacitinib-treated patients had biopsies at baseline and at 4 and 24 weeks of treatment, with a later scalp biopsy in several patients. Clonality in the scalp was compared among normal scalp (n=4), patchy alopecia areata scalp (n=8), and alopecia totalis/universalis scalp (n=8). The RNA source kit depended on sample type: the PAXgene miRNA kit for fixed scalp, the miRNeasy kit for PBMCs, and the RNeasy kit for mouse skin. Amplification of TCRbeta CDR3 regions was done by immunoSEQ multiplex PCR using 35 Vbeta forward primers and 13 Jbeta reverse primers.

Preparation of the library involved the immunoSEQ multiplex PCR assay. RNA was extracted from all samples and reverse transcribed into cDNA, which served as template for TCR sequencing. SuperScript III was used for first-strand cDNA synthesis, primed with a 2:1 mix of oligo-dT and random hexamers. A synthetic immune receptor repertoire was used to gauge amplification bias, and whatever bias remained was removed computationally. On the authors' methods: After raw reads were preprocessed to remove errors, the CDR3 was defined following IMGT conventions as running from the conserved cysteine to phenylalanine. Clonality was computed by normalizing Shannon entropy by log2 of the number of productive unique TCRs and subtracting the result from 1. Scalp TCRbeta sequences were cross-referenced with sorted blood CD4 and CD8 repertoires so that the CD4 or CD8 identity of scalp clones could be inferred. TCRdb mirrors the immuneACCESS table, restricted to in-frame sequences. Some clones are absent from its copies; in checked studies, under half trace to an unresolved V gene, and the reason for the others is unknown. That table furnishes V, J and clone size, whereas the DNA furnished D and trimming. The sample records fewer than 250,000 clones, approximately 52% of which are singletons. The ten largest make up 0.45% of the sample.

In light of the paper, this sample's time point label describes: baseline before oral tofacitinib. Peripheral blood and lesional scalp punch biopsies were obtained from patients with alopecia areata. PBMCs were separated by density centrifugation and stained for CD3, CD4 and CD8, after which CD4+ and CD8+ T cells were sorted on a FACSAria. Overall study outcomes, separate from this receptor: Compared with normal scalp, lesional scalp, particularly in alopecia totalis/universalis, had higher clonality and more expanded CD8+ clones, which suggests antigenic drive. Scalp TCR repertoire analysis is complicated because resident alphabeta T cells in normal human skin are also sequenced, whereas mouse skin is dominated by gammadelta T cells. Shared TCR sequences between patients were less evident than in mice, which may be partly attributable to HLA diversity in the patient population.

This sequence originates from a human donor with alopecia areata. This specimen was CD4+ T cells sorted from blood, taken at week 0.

The CDR3 protein is CASSPRGLSYNEQFF. The nucleotide sequence is TGTGCCAGCAGCCCCAGGGGACTTTCCTACAATGAGCAGTTCTTC. The V gene is TRBV7-3 and the J gene is TRBJ2-1; the D call could be TRBD1 or TRBD2, with each sharing 6 bases. V is shortened by 5 bases, J by 1 base, and the region joining them spans 12 bases. From the cysteine up to the phenylalanine, the CDR3 has a length of 15 residues. Only the CDR3 DNA is retained, 45 bases long and in frame from the first base. The germline V gene yields SGHTA for CDR1 and FQGTGA for CDR2.